The 12 T cell receptor beta chains in this list originate from one sample, sequenced in a study of blood T cell repertoires in COVID-19. Only in-frame clones appear in the TCRdb table, and some are missing; sequencing was by immunoSEQ multiplex PCR. There are 230,000 or so clones in the sample; about 80% occur only once, and approximately 4.7% lies in the top ten. Source material: peripheral blood. These receptors all stem from a man between 50 and 59 years old with active or convalescent COVID-19.

This clone came up a few times. The chain uses TRBV6-5 and TRBJ2-7, with 9 bases lining up with TRBD1. Germline V gives CDR1 MNHEY, CDR2 SVGAGI. With 6 bases clipped from V and 3 bases from J, the junction kept 6 bases outside the gene matches. This CDR3 has 14 amino acids. The CDR3 nucleotides are TGTGCCAGCAGGGGGACAGGGCAGAACTACGAGCAGTACTTC. This translates into CASRGTGQNYEQYF.

This chain joins TRBV19 and TRBJ2-5; 7 nucleotides match TRBD2. Germline V gives CDR1 LNHDA, CDR2 SQIVND (reference sequence). Trimming took 6 bases from V and 2 from J; bases not matched to a gene: 3. There are 13 residues in the CDR3. CDR3: CASRMGGQETQYF. For the CDR3, the DNA is TGTGCCAGTAGGATGGGGGGGCAAGAGACCCAGTACTTC.

V and J are TRBV6-5 and TRBJ1-2, with 9 bases that match TRBD1. V was pared by 6 bases and J by 8 bases, with 10 bases of the junction left unmatched. CDR3 length: 14 residues. Germline CDR1 reads MNHEY; CDR2 reads SVGAGI. In DNA, the CDR3 is TGTGCCAGCAGCCGGGGACAGGGAGCCGGCGGCTACACCTTC. Translating it yields CASSRGQGAGGYTF.

The V and J genes are TRBV29-1 and TRBJ1-1; TRBD1 matches at 7 bases. The germline V gene encodes CDR1 SQVTM and CDR2 ANQGSEA. Trimming took 7 bases from V and 0 from J; bases not matched to a gene: 11. This CDR3 spans 15 amino acids. For the CDR3, the DNA is TGCAGCGGGCAGGCACAGGGGACCGTGAACACTGAAGCTTTCTTT. Protein sequence: CSGQAQGTVNTEAFF.

The CDR3 DNA is TGTGCCAGCTCACCACGGGGGGGGACACCGAACACTGAAGCTTTCTTT. Translating gives CASSPRGGTPNTEAFF. J is TRBJ1-1 and V is TRBV18; a weak D match, TRBD1 (6 bases). The V end was cut by 1 base, the J end by 1 base, with 13 bases between. The CDR3 contains 16 residues. In germline, CDR1 is KGHSH, CDR2 LQKENI.

The V call is TRBV7-2, the J call TRBJ1-4, with D unclear. Trimming stripped 7 bases from V and 8 bases from J, with 17 bases between. The CDR3 contains 14 residues. Per the germline V gene, CDR1 is SGHTA and CDR2 is FQGNSA. CDR3 in amino acids: CASTGGVSQEKLFF. CDR3 nucleotides: TGTGCCAGCACCGGCGGGGTTTCTCAGGAAAAACTGTTTTTT.

The chain links TRBV27 to TRBJ1-2; the D gene is possibly TRBD1 (6 bases). V lost 3 bases and J lost 8, with 19 bases in between. Per the germline V gene, CDR1 is MNHEY and CDR2 is SMNVEV (reference sequence). The CDR3 contains 15 residues. CDR3 bases: TGTGCCAGCAGTTTCTTCAACAGGGTTAAGAAGGGCTACACCTTC. Its protein product is CASSFFNRVKKGYTF.

The chain combines TRBV7-9 with TRBJ1-1; D is uncertain. The CDR3 is 12 amino acids. The germline CDR1 and CDR2 sequences are SEHNR and FQNEAQ (reference sequence). Trimming stripped 7 bases from V and 1 base from J, with 7 bases between. CDR3: CASTGRNTEAFF. The CDR3 DNA follows: TGTGCCAGCACGGGCAGGAACACTGAAGCTTTCTTT. The entire variable domain, with the rest obtained from reference TRBV7-9 and TRBJ1-1, is as follows: DTGVSQNPRHKITKRGQNVTFRCDPISEHNRLYWYRQTLGQGPEFLTYFQNEAQLEKSRLLSDRFSAERPKGSFSTLEIQRTEQGDSAMYLCASTGRNTEAFFGQGTRLTVV.

The chain employs TRBV5-6 and TRBJ2-7; TRBD2 agrees at 9 bases. J lost 5 bases, V lost 2 bases, and 2 bases had no gene match. The CDR3 covers 13 residues. Germline V gene data show CDR1 as SGHDT and CDR2 as YYEEEE. The CDR3: CASSFGTSHEQYF. In nucleotides, the CDR3 is TGTGCCAGCAGCTTCGGGACTAGCCACGAGCAGTACTTC.

This sequence joins TRBV7-8 and TRBJ1-5, with 7 bases matching TRBD1. The CDR3 has 15 residues. V shed 0 bases and J 4 bases; nucleotides not matched to a gene: 3. From germline, CDR1 is SGHVS and CDR2 FQNEAQ. The CDR3 region is CASSLARDRNQPQHF. The CDR3 DNA is TGTGCCAGCAGCTTAGCTCGGGACAGAAATCAGCCCCAGCATTTT.

The V gene is TRBV27, the J gene TRBJ2-7, with D possibly being TRBD2 (6 bases). Trimming left V 3 bases short and J 0 bases short, with 6 bases between. The germline gives CDR1 MNHEY, CDR2 SMNVEV (reference sequence). This CDR3 spans 13 amino acids. The CDR3: CASSLGGSYEQYF. For the CDR3, the DNA is TGTGCCAGCAGTTTGGGGGGCTCCTACGAGCAGTACTTC.

This sequence joins TRBV19 and TRBJ1-4, with 7 bases that match TRBD1. The length of the CDR3 is 15 residues. Germline V CDR1 and CDR2: LNHDA, SQIVND (reference sequence). The trim removed 7 bases at V and 8 bases at J, leaving 13 bases unmatched. The chain's CDR3 is CASKPGQAQGEKLFF. The CDR3 DNA reads as TGTGCCAGTAAGCCCGGACAGGCCCAGGGGGAAAAACTGTTTTTT.